The present T cell receptor beta chain was sequenced within a study of post-analysis software for immune sequencing data. The authors incorporated unique molecular identifiers into the TCR beta cDNA libraries. Input amounts of roughly 0.85 to 10 million T cells were used. These gave approximately 500,000 cDNA molecules, so each molecule approximated one T cell. TCRdb independently ran MiXCR on the PCR reads; one entry per CDR3 protein. Of almost 700,000 distinct CDR3 sequences in the sample, about 60% were seen once. The clonotype comes from a girl aged 2-15 years with multiple sclerosis. Sequencing was done on a sample of blood.

CDR3 protein: CSATGQKGYEQYF. DNA for the CDR3: TGCAGTGCTACGGGACAGAAAGGCTACGAGCAGTACTTC. The chain combines TRBV20-1 with TRBJ2-7, with 7 bases aligning to TRBD1. Germline V CDR1 and CDR2: DFQATT, SNEGSKA (reference sequence). The CDR3 consists of 13 residues. With V trimmed by 4 bases and J by 3 bases, 6 bases remained unmatched.